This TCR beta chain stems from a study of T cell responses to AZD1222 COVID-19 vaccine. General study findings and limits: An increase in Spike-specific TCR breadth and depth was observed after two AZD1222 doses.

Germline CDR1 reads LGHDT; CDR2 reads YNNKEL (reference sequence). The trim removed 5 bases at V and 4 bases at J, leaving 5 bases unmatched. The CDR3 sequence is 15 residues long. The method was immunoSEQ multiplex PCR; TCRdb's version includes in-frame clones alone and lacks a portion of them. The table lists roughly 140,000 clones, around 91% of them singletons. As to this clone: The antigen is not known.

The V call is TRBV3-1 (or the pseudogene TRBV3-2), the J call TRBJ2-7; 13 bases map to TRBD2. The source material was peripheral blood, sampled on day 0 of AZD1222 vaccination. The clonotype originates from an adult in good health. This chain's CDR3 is CASSYTSGRGYEQYF. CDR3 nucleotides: TGTGCCAGCAGCTATACTAGCGGGAGGGGATACGAGCAGTACTTC.